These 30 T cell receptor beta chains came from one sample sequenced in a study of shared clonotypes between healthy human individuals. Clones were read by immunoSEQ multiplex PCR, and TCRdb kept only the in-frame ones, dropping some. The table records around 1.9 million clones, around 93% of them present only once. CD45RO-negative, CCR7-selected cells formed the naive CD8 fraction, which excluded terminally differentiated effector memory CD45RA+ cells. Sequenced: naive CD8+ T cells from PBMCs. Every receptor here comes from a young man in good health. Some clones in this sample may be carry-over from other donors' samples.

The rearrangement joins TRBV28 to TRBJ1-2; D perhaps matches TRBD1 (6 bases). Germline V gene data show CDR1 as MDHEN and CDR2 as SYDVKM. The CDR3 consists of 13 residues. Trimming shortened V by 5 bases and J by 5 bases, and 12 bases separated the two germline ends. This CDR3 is CASSIRQGYGYTF. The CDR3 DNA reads TGTGCCAGCAGTATTCGCCAGGGGTATGGCTACACCTTC.

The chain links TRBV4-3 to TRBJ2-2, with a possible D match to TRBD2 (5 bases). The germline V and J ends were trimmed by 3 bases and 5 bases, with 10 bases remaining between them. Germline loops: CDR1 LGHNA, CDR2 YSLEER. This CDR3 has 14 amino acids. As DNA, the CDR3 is TGCGCCAGCAGCCAGGCGACGGGGACCGGGGAGCTGTTTTTT. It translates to CASSQATGTGELFF.

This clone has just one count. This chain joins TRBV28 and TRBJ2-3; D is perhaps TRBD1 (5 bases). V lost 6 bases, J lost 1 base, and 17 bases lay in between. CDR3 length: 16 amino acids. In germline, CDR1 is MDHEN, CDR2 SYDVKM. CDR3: CASSLGTGRGTDTQYF. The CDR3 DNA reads TGTGCCAGCAGCCTGGGAACGGGCAGGGGCACAGATACGCAGTATTTT.

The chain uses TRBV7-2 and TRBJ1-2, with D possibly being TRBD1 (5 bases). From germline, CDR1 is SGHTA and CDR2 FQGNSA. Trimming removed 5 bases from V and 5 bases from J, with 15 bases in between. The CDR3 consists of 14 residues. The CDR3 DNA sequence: TGTGCCAGCAGCCCACTCCGGGGCGGTTATGGCTACACCTTC. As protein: CASSPLRGGYGYTF. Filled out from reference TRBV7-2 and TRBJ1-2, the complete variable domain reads GAGVSQSPSNKVTEKGKDVELRCDPISGHTALYWYRQSLGQGLEFLIYFQGNSAPDKSGLPSDRFSAERTGGSVSTLTIQRTQQEDSAVYLCASSPLRGGYGYTFGSGTRLTVV.

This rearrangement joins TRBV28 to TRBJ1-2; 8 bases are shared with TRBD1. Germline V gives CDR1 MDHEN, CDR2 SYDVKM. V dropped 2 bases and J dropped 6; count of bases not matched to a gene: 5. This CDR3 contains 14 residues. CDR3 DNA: TGTGCCAGCAGTTTACAAACAGGGGGGGATGGCTACACCTTC. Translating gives CASSLQTGGDGYTF.

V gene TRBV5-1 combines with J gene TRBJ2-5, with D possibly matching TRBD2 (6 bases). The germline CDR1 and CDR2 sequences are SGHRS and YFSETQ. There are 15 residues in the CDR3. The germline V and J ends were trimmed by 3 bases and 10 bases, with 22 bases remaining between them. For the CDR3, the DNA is TGCGCCAGCAGCTCCCCCGTGGTAGCGGAGCGAAACCAGTACTTC. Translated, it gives CASSSPVVAERNQYF.

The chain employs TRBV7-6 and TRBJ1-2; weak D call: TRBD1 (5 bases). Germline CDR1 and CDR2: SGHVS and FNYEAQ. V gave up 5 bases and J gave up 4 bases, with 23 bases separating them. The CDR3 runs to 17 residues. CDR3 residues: CASSPTGLVGRGYGYTF. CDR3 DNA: TGTGCCAGCAGCCCAACGGGTTTGGTGGGGAGGGGCTATGGCTACACCTTC.

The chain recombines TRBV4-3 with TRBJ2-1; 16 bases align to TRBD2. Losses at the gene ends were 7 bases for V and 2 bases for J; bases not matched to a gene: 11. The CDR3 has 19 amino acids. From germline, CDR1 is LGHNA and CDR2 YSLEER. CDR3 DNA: TGCGCCAGCATCACCCCGGGACTAGCGGGAGGGCCTGCCTACAATGAGCAGTTCTTC. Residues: CASITPGLAGGPAYNEQFF.

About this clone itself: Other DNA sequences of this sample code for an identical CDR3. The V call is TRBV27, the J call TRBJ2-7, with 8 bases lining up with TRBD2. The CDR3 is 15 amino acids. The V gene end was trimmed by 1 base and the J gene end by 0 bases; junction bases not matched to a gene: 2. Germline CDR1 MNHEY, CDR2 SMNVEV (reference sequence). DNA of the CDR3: TGTGCCAGCAGTTTATATACTAGCGGCTCCTACGAGCAGTACTTC. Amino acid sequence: CASSLYTSGSYEQYF.

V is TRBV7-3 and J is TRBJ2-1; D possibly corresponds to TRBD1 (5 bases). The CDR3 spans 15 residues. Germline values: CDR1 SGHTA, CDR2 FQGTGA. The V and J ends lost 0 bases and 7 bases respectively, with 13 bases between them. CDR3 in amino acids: CASSLTSAKGNEQFF. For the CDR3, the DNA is TGTGCCAGCAGCTTAACTTCCGCCAAGGGGAATGAGCAGTTCTTC.

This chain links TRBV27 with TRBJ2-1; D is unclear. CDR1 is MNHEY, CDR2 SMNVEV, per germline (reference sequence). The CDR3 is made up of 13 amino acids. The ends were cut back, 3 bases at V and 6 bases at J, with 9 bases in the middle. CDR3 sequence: CASSFIPANEQFF. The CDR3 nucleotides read TGTGCCAGCAGTTTTATCCCGGCCAATGAGCAGTTCTTC.

CDR3 bases: TGTGCCAGCAGTCCCACCCCCGGGGGCGCAGATACGCAGTATTTT. Protein sequence: CASSPTPGGADTQYF. The rearrangement links TRBV27 to TRBJ2-3; D might be TRBD1 or TRBD2, each matching 6 bases. The ends were cut back, 5 bases at V and 4 bases at J, with 16 bases in the middle. Germline V gene data show CDR1 as MNHEY and CDR2 as SMNVEV (reference sequence). This CDR3 spans 15 amino acids.

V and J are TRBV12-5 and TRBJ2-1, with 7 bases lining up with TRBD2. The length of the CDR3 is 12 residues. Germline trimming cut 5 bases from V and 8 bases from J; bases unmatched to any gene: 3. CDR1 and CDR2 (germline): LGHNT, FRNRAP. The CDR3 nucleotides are TGTGCTAGTGGTGCGGGGGACGATGAGCAGTTCTTC. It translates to CASGAGDDEQFF.

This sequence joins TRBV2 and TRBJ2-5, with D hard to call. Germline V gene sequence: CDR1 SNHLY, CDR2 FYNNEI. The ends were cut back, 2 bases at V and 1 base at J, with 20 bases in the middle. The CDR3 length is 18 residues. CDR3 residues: CASSESPGPATLQETQYF. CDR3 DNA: TGTGCCAGCAGTGAAAGCCCCGGGCCAGCGACCCTCCAAGAGACCCAGTACTTC.

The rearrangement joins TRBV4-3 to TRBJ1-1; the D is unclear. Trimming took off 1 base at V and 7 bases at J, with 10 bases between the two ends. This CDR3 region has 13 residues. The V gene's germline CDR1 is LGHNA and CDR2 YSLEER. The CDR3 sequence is CASSQGRRYEAFF. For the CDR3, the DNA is TGCGCCAGCAGCCAAGGCAGAAGATATGAAGCTTTCTTT.

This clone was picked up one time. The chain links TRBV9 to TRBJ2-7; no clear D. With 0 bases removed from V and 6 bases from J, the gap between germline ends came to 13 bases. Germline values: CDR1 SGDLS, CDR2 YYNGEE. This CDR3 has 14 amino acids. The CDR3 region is CASSVEGVDGEQYF. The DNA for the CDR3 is TGTGCCAGCAGCGTAGAAGGTGTGGACGGCGAGCAGTACTTC.

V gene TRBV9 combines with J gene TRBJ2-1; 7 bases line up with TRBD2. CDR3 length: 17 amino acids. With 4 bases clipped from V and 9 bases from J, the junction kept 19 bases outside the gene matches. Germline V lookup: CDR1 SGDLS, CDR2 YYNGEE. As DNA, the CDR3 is TGTGCCAGCAGCCCGAGGGTGCCGGGAGGCCGGGGGAGTGAGCAGTTCTTC. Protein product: CASSPRVPGGRGSEQFF.

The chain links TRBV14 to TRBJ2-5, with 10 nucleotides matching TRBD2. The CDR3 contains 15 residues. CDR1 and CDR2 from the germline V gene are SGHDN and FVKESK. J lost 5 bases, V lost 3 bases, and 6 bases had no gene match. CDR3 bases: TGTGCCAGCAGCCAGAGCGGGAGGGCCTGGGAGACCCAGTACTTC. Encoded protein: CASSQSGRAWETQYF.

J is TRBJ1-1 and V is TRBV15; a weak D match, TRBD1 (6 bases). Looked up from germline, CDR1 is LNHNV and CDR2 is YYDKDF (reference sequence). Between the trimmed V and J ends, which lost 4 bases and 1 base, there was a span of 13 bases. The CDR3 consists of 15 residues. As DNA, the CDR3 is TGTGCCACCAGCACCTCTCGGACAGCGAACACTGAAGCTTTCTTT. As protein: CATSTSRTANTEAFF.

The CDR3 loop is CASSLGSNTQYF. CDR3 sequence (DNA): TGTGCCAGCAGCTTAGGATCTAATACGCAGTATTTT. This chain links TRBV11-2 with TRBJ2-3, with no clear D. The ends were cut back, 1 base at V and 7 bases at J, with 6 bases in the middle. This CDR3 comprises 12 residues. Looked up from germline, CDR1 is SGHAT and CDR2 is FQNNGV.

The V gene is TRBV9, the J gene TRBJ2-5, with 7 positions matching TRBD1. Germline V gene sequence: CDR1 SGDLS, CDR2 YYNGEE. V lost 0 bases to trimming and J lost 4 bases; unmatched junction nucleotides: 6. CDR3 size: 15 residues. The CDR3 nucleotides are TGTGCCAGCAGCGTAGGCCGACAGGGCCCAGAGACCCAGTACTTC. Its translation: CASSVGRQGPETQYF.

CDR3 sequence: CASSLGGNPQETQYF. CDR3 nucleotide sequence: TGTGCCAGCAGCTTAGGGGGGAACCCTCAAGAGACCCAGTACTTC. J is TRBJ2-5 and V is TRBV7-8; D is tentatively TRBD1 or TRBD2 (5 bases each). This CDR3 spans 15 amino acids. The ends were cut back, 1 base at V and 2 bases at J, with 11 bases in the middle. Germline values: CDR1 SGHVS, CDR2 FQNEAQ.

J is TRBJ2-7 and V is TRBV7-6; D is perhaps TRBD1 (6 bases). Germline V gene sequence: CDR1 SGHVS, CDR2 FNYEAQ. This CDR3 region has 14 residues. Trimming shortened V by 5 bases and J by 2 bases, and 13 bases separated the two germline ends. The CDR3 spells CASSPAGVTYEQYF. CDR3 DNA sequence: TGTGCCAGCAGCCCGGCAGGGGTCACCTACGAGCAGTACTTC.

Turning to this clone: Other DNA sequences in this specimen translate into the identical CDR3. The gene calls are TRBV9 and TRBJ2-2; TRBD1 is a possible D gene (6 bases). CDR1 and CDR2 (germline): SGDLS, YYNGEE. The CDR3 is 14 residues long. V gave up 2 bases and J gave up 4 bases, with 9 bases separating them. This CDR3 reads CASSVRGSTGELFF. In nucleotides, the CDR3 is TGTGCCAGCAGCGTTAGGGGGTCCACCGGGGAGCTGTTTTTT.

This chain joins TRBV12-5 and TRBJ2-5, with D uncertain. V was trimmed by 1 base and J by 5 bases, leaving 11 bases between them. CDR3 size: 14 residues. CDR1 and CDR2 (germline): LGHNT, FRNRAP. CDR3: CASGLDPGPETQYF. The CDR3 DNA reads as TGTGCTAGTGGTTTGGATCCGGGTCCGGAGACCCAGTACTTC.

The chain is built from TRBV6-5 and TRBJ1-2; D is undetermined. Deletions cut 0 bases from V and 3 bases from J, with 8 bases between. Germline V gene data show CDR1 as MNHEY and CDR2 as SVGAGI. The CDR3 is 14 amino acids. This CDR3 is CASSYSSLYYGYTF. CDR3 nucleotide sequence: TGTGCCAGCAGTTACTCATCCCTTTACTATGGCTACACCTTC.

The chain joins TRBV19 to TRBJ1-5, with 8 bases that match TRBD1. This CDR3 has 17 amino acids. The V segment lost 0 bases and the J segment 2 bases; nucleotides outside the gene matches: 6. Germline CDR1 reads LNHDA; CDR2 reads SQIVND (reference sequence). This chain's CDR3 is CASSIERKTGGNQPQHF. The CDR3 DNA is TGTGCCAGTAGTATAGAGAGGAAGACAGGGGGCAATCAGCCCCAGCATTTT.

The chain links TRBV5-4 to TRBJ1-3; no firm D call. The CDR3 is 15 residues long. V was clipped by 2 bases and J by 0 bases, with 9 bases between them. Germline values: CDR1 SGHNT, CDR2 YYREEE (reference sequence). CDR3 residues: CASSFGGDSGNTIYF. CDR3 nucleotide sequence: TGTGCCAGCAGCTTTGGCGGGGACTCTGGAAACACCATATATTTT.

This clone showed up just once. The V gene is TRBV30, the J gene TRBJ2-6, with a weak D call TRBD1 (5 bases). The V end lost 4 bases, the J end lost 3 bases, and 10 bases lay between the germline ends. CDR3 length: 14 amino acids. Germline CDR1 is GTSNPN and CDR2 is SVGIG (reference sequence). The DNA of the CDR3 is TGTGCCTGGAAGGGGTTTGGTGGGGCCAACGTCCTGACTTTC. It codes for CAWKGFGGANVLTF. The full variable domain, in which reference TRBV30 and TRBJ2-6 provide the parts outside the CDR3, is SQTIHQWPATLVQPVGSPLSLECTVEGTSNPNLYWYRQAAGRGLQLLFYSVGIGQISSEVPQNLSASRPQDRQFILSSKKLLLSDSGFYLCAWKGFGGANVLTFGAGSRLTVL.

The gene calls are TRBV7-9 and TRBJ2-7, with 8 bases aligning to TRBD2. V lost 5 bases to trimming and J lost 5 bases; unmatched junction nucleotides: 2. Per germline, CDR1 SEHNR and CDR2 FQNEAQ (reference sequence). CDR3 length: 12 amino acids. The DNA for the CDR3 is TGTGCCAGCAGCGCGGGACTAGACGAGCAGTACTTC. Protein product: CASSAGLDEQYF.